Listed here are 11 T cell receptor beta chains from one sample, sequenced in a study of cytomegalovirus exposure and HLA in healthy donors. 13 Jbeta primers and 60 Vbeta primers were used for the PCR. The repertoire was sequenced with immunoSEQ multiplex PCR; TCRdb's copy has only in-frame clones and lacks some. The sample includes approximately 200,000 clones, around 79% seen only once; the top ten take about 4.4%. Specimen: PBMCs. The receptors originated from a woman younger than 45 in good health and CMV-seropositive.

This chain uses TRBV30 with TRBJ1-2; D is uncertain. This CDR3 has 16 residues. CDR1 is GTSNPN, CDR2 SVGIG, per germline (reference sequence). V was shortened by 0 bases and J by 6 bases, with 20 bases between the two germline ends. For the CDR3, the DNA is TGTGCCTGGAGTGTACGTTTGGGAGGGATAGAGGATGGCTACACCTTC. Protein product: CAWSVRLGGIEDGYTF.

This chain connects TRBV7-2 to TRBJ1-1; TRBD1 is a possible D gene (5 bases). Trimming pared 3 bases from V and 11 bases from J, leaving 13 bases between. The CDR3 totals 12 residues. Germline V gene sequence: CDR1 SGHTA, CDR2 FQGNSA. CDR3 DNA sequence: TGTGCCAGCAGCTTCCCAAGGGGTGGGGCTTTCTTT. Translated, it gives CASSFPRGGAFF.

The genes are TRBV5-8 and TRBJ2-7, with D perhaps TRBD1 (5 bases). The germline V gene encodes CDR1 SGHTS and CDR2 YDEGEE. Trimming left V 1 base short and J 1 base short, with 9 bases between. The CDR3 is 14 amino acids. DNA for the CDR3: TGTGCCAGCAGCTTGAAGGGGTCATCCTACGAGCAGTACTTC. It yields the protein CASSLKGSSYEQYF.

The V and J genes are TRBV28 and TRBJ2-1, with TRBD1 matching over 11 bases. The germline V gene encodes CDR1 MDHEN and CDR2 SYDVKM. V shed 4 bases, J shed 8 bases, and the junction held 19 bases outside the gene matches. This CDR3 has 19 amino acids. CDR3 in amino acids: CASSWWGWTGGKLQDEQFF. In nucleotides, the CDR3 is TGTGCCAGCAGTTGGTGGGGATGGACAGGGGGCAAACTCCAGGATGAGCAGTTCTTC. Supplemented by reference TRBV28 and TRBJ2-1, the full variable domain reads DVKVTQSSRYLVKRTGEKVFLECVQDMDHENMFWYRQDPGLGLRLIYFSYDVKMKEKGDIPEGYSVSREKKERFSLILESASTNQTSMYLCASSWWGWTGGKLQDEQFFGPGTRLTVL.

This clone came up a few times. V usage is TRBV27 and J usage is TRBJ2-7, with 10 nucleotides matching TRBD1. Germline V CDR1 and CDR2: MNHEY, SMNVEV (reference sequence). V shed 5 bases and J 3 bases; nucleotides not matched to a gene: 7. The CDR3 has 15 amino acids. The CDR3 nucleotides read TGTGCCAGCAGTCGGTGGACAGGGGGGGGCTACGAGCAGTACTTC. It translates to CASSRWTGGGYEQYF.

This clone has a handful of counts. Written as DNA, the CDR3 is TGTGCCAGCAGCCCCGGACTAGCGGGGTACAATGAGCAGTTCTTC. The encoded protein is CASSPGLAGYNEQFF. The chain is built from TRBV6-5 and TRBJ2-1; 12 nucleotides line up with TRBD2. The ends lost 6 bases at V and 4 bases at J; junction bases unmatched: 4. This CDR3 has 15 residues. Germline values: CDR1 MNHEY, CDR2 SVGAGI.

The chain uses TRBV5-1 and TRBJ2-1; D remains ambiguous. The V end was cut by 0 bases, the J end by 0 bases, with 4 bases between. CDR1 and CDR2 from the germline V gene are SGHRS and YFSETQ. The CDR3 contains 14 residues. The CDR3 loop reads CASSLGSSYNEQFF. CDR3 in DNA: TGCGCCAGCAGCTTGGGCAGCTCCTACAATGAGCAGTTCTTC. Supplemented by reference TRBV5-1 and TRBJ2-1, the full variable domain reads KAGVTQTPRYLIKTRGQQVTLSCSPISGHRSVSWYQQTPGQGLQFLFEYFSETQRNKGNFPGRFSGRQFSNSRSEMNVSTLELGDSALYLCASSLGSSYNEQFFGPGTRLTVL.

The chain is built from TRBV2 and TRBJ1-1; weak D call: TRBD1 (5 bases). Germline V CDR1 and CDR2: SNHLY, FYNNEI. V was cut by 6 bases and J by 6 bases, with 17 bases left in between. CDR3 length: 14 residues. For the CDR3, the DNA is TGTGCCAGCAGCGTCGACCCCCTAGGGGCTGAAGCTTTCTTT. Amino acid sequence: CASSVDPLGAEAFF.

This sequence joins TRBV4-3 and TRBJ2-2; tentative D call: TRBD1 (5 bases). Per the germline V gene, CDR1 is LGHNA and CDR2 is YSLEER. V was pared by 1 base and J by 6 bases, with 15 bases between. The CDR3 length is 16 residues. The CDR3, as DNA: TGCGCCAGCAGCCAAGGGCAGGGCCGTATCGCCGGGGAGCTGTTTTTT. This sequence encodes CASSQGQGRIAGELFF.

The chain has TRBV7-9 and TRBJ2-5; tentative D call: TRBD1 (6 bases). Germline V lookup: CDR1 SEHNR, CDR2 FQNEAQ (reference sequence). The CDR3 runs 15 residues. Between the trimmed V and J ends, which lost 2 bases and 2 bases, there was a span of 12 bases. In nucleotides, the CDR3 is TGTGCCAGCAGCTTAATAGGACAGTATCAAGAGACCCAGTACTTC. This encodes CASSLIGQYQETQYF.

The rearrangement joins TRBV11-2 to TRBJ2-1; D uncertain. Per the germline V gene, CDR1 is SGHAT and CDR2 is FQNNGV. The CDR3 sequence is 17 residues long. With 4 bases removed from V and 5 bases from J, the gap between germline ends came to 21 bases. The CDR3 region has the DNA TGTGCCAGCAGCTCCCGCTTCACCCTCCAGGTCAACAATGAGCAGTTCTTC. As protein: CASSSRFTLQVNNEQFF.